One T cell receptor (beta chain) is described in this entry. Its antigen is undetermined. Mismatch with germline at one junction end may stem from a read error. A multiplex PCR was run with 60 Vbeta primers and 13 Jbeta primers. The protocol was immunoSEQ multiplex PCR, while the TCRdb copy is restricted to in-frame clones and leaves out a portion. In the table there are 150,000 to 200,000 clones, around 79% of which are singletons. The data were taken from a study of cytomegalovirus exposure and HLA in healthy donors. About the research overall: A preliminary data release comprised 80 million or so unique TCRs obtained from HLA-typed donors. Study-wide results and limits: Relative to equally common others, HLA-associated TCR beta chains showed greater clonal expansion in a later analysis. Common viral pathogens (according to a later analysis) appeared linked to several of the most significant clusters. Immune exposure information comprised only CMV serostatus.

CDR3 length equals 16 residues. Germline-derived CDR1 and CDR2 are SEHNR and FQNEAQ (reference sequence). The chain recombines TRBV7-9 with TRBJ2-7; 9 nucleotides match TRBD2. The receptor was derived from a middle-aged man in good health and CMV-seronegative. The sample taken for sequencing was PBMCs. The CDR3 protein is CSSSSAGGAGGYEQYF. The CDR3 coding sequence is TGTTCCAGCAGCTCCGCCGGGGGAGCGGGGGGTTACGAGCAGTACTTC.